A single sample gave rise to the 3 T cell receptor beta chains below, sequenced in a study of T cell responses to AZD1222 COVID-19 vaccine. Produced via immunoSEQ multiplex PCR; TCRdb's table is partial and in-frame only. The data hold roughly 120,000 clones, with approximately 90% observed a single time. The sequences come from peripheral blood, collected on day 0 of AZD1222 vaccination. All receptors derive from an adult in good health.

This clone was observed once. The rearrangement joins TRBV5-4 to TRBJ1-3; D unclear. Germline V gene sequence: CDR1 SGHNT, CDR2 YYREEE (reference sequence). The CDR3 totals 11 residues. Trimming cost V 3 bases and J 9 bases, with 7 bases left between them. This CDR3 reads CASSYRGTIYF. As DNA, the CDR3 is TGTGCCAGCAGCTACCGTGGCACCATATATTTT. Together with reference TRBV5-4 and TRBJ1-3, the CDR3 gives the full variable domain: ETGVTQSPTHLIKTRGQQVTLRCSSQSGHNTVSWYQQALGQGPQFIFQYYREEENGRGNFPPRFSGLQFPNYSSELNVNALELDDSALYLCASSYRGTIYFGEGSWLTVV.

The chain carries TRBV2 and TRBJ2-4; TRBD2 might be the D (6 bases). V lost 5 bases to trimming and J lost 5 bases, with 13 bases between them. Germline V lookup: CDR1 SNHLY, CDR2 FYNNEI. The CDR3 loop spans 14 amino acids. The CDR3 sequence is CASSTPGLQNIQYF. For the CDR3, the DNA is TGTGCCAGCAGTACACCGGGACTCCAAAACATTCAGTACTTC.

The rearrangement joins TRBV6-5 to TRBJ2-2, with D tentatively TRBD1 or TRBD2 (5 bases each). Germline V lookup: CDR1 MNHEY, CDR2 SVGAGI. This CDR3 comprises 16 residues. The ends were cut back, 2 bases at V and 3 bases at J, with 13 bases in the middle. CDR3 region: CASSYSDRLYTGELFF. CDR3 in DNA: TGTGCCAGCAGTTACAGCGACAGACTATACACCGGGGAGCTGTTTTTT.